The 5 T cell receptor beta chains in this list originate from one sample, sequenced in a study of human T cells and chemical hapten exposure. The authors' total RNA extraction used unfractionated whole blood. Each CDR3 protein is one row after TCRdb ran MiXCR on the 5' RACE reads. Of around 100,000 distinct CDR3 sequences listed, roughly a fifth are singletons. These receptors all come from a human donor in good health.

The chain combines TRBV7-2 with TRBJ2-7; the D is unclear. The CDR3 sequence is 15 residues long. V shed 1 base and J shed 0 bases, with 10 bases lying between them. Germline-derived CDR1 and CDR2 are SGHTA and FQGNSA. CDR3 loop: CASSLEQVHSYEQYF. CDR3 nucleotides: TGTGCCAGCAGCTTAGAGCAGGTCCACTCCTACGAGCAGTACTTC.

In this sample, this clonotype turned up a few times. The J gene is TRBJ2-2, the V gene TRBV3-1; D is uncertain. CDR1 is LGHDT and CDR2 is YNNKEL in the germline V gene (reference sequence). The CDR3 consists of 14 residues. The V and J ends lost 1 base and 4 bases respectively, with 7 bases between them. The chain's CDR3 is CASSQVESTGELFF. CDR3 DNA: TGTGCCAGCAGCCAAGTAGAGTCCACCGGGGAGCTGTTTTTT.

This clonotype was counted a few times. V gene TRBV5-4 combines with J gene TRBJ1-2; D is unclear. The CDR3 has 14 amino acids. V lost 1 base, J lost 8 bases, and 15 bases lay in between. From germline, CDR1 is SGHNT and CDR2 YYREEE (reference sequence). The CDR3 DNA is TGTGCCAGCAGCTTGACGGCCGGAGAGTTCGGCTACACCTTC. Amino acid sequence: CASSLTAGEFGYTF.

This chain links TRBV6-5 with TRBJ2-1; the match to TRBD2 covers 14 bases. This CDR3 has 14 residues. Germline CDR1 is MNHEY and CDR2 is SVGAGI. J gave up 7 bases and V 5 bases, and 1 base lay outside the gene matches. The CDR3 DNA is TGTGCCAGCAGTCGACTAGCGGGAGGGAATGAGCAGTTCTTC. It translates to CASSRLAGGNEQFF.

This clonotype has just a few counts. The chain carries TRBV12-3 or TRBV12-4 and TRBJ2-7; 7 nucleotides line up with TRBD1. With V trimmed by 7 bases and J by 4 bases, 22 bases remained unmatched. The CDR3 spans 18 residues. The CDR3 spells CASNLSPPRQGRVYEQYF. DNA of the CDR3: TGTGCCAGCAATCTTTCCCCCCCACGACAGGGTCGAGTGTACGAGCAGTACTTC.